The 25 T cell receptor beta chains below were found in one sample sequenced in a study of blood T cell repertoires in COVID-19. Produced via immunoSEQ multiplex PCR; TCRdb's table is partial and in-frame only. Counted here are 150,000 to 200,000 clones, approximately 80% occurring once; the ten biggest clones make up around 7%. The sequenced sample consisted of peripheral blood. The origin of the receptors is a woman aged 40 to 50 with COVID-19, enrolled during active disease.

This chain joins TRBV11-3 and TRBJ2-7, with D perhaps matching TRBD2 (6 bases). Germline assignment: CDR1 SGHNT and CDR2 YENEEA. V was cut by 5 bases and J by 4 bases, with 12 bases left in between. The CDR3 is made up of 13 amino acids. In nucleotides, the CDR3 is TGTGCCAGCAGCCCAGCCGGGAGTTACGAGCAGTACTTC. Translated: CASSPAGSYEQYF.

This chain links TRBV7-2 with TRBJ2-2; weak D call: TRBD1 (6 bases). V was clipped by 7 bases and J by 4 bases, with 19 bases between them. Germline CDR1 SGHTA, CDR2 FQGNSA. This CDR3 region has 16 residues. CDR3 sequence (DNA): TGTGCCAGCACTTATTTGGACAGCAGAGGCACCGGGGAGCTGTTTTTT. It is translated as CASTYLDSRGTGELFF.

In this sample, this clone turned up once. The chain carries TRBV30 and TRBJ2-1; no firm D call. Germline V gene data show CDR1 as GTSNPN and CDR2 as SVGIG (reference sequence). The CDR3 sequence is 13 residues long. Trimming took 3 bases from V and 3 from J, leaving 9 bases between them. CDR3 amino acids: CAWRPLGYNEQFF. The CDR3 DNA reads TGTGCCTGGAGACCCCTCGGCTACAATGAGCAGTTCTTC.

The chain recombines TRBV28 with TRBJ2-7; 13 positions agree with TRBD2. The ends lost 3 bases at V and 4 bases at J; junction bases unmatched: 6. The CDR3 extends over 16 amino acids. In germline, CDR1 is MDHEN, CDR2 SYDVKM. In DNA, the CDR3 is TGTGCCAGCAGTTTGGGGACTAGCGGGACCCTATACGAGCAGTACTTC. Translation: CASSLGTSGTLYEQYF.

The gene calls are TRBV10-3 and TRBJ2-1, with 8 nucleotides matching TRBD2. The CDR3 contains 17 residues. Unmatched junction bases numbered 9, after V lost 5 bases and J lost 0 bases. Germline-derived CDR1 and CDR2 are ENHRY and SYGVKD. The CDR3 DNA reads as TGTGCCATCAGTTCGACTAGCGCGACGAGCTCCTACAATGAGCAGTTCTTC. Its translation: CAISSTSATSSYNEQFF.

The chain recombines TRBV19 with TRBJ2-1; 8 nucleotides line up with TRBD2. The J segment lost 0 bases and the V segment lost 10 bases, leaving 14 bases of the junction unmatched. The CDR3 length is 17 residues. From germline, CDR1 is LNHDA and CDR2 SQIVND (reference sequence). CDR3 nucleotides: TGTGCCACCAGAGGGTTCGCGGGGGGAAGCTCCTACAATGAGCAGTTCTTC. Protein sequence: CATRGFAGGSSYNEQFF.

V gene TRBV6-1 combines with J gene TRBJ2-1, with TRBD2 matching 7 bases. The ends lost 3 bases at V and 4 bases at J; junction bases unmatched: 15. Germline V lookup: CDR1 MNHNS, CDR2 SASEGT. This CDR3 spans 18 amino acids. CDR3 residues: CASSEIAGWGGTYNEQFF. The CDR3 coding sequence is TGTGCCAGCAGTGAGATCGCCGGGTGGGGGGGGACTTACAATGAGCAGTTCTTC.

The chain has TRBV18 and TRBJ2-3; unclear D gene. The CDR3 loop spans 13 amino acids. Trimming removed 2 bases at V and 2 bases at J, with 5 bases between. Germline V lookup: CDR1 KGHSH, CDR2 LQKENI. CDR3 coding DNA: TGTGCCAGCTCACCAGTATCCACAGATACGCAGTATTTT. It encodes CASSPVSTDTQYF.

The chain combines TRBV10-1 with TRBJ2-7; 7 nucleotides align to TRBD2. Germline V gene lookup returns CDR1 WNHNN and CDR2 SYGVQD (reference sequence). Trimming took 4 bases from V and 2 from J; bases not matched to a gene: 11. The CDR3 loop spans 16 amino acids. CDR3 sequence: CASSGPGLGGTYEQYF. CDR3 nucleotide sequence: TGCGCCAGCAGTGGCCCGGGACTGGGAGGGACCTACGAGCAGTACTTC.

The chain combines TRBV2 with TRBJ2-4; D might be TRBD1 (7 bases). Per the germline V gene, CDR1 is SNHLY and CDR2 is FYNNEI. Trimming removed 3 bases at V and 0 bases at J, with 12 bases between. The CDR3 is 16 residues long. CDR3: CASSESGGLAKNIQYF. DNA for the CDR3: TGTGCCAGCAGTGAGTCAGGGGGACTAGCCAAAAACATTCAGTACTTC. The variable domain in full, with the rest retrieved from reference TRBV2 and TRBJ2-4, is EPEVTQTPSHQVTQMGQEVILRCVPISNHLYFYWYRQILGQKVEFLVSFYNNEISEKSEIFDDQFSVERPDGSNFTLKIRSTKLEDSAMYFCASSESGGLAKNIQYFGAGTRLSVL.

The chain has TRBV27 and TRBJ2-1, with 7 bases matching TRBD2. Looked up from germline, CDR1 is MNHEY and CDR2 is SMNVEV (reference sequence). The CDR3 sequence is 14 residues long. V was clipped by 6 bases and J by 5 bases; unmatched bases: 7. This CDR3 is CASRLAGTNNEQFF. The CDR3 region has the DNA TGTGCCAGCAGATTAGCCGGGACTAACAATGAGCAGTTCTTC.

The rearrangement joins TRBV5-1 to TRBJ2-3; tentative D call: TRBD2 (6 bases). The CDR3 loop spans 15 amino acids. Trimming pared 0 bases from V and 0 bases from J, leaving 8 bases between. Germline CDR1 SGHRS, CDR2 YFSETQ. The CDR3 coding sequence is TGCGCCAGCAGCTTGGCGGCGGGAAGCACAGATACGCAGTATTTT. Its translation is CASSLAAGSTDTQYF.

This rearrangement joins TRBV20-1 to TRBJ1-1; D is undetermined. The CDR3 loop spans 11 amino acids. V was clipped by 3 bases and J by 11 bases, with 13 bases between them. Germline CDR1 and CDR2: DFQATT and SNEGSKA (reference sequence). CDR3 in DNA: TGCAGTGCTAGGGGTCGGGGTAGGGCTTTCTTT. It is translated as CSARGRGRAFF.

The chain joins TRBV27 to TRBJ1-1, with D perhaps TRBD1 (5 bases). The CDR3 loop spans 15 amino acids. Trimming took 3 bases from V and 0 from J, leaving 11 bases between them. Germline assignment: CDR1 MNHEY and CDR2 SMNVEV (reference sequence). CDR3 in DNA: TGTGCCAGCAGTTTGGGGGGAGTCATGAACACTGAAGCTTTCTTT. The encoded protein is CASSLGGVMNTEAFF.

The V gene is TRBV6-6, the J gene TRBJ2-7; a possible D gene is TRBD2 (6 bases). CDR3 length: 14 amino acids. Germline V gene lookup returns CDR1 MNHNY and CDR2 SVGAGI (reference sequence). Trimming pared 5 bases from V and 7 bases from J, leaving 18 bases between. The CDR3 region has the DNA TGTGCCAGCAGTCTTACCCGGGAGCCGAGGGAGCAGTACTTC. Translating it yields CASSLTREPREQYF.

The CDR3 DNA reads as TGTGCCTTAGGAGCCGTAGCAACTAATGAAAAACTGTTTTTT. Its protein is CALGAVATNEKLFF. This chain joins TRBV30 and TRBJ1-4; D is unclear. The CDR3 covers 14 residues. With 7 bases removed from V and 0 bases from J, the gap between germline ends came to 12 bases. Germline values: CDR1 GTSNPN, CDR2 SVGIG (reference sequence).

The chain links TRBV18 to TRBJ1-1; a weak D match, TRBD1 (5 bases). CDR3 size: 14 residues. The V end lost 1 base, the J end lost 2 bases, and 8 bases lay between the germline ends. Germline V CDR1 and CDR2: KGHSH, LQKENI. The CDR3 nucleotides are TGTGCCAGCTCACCACAGGGGTCTAACACTGAAGCTTTCTTT. It codes for CASSPQGSNTEAFF.

The chain uses TRBV6-5 and TRBJ2-1; 10 bases line up with TRBD2. Per the germline V gene, CDR1 is MNHEY and CDR2 is SVGAGI. Unmatched junction bases numbered 8, after V lost 5 bases and J lost 7 bases. The CDR3 loop spans 15 amino acids. CDR3 bases: TGTGCCAGCAGTCCGCCGGGACTAGCGAAGAATGAGCAGTTCTTC. As protein: CASSPPGLAKNEQFF.

The chain is built from TRBV7-8 and TRBJ1-6, with 7 bases matching TRBD1. The CDR3 has 14 residues. J lost 10 bases, V lost 1 base, and 4 bases had no gene match. The germline gives CDR1 SGHVS, CDR2 FQNEAQ. The CDR3 region has the DNA TGTGCCAGCAGCTTAGGGCAGGGGGAATCACCCCTCCACTTT. It specifies CASSLGQGESPLHF.

This chain connects TRBV10-3 to TRBJ1-6; TRBD1 matches at 7 bases. Losses at the gene ends were 8 bases for V and 8 bases for J; bases not matched to a gene: 6. Per the germline V gene, CDR1 is ENHRY and CDR2 is SYGVKD. The CDR3 runs 13 residues. DNA of the CDR3: TGTGCCATCTGTGCAGGGGGGCATTCACCCCTCCACTTT. It specifies CAICAGGHSPLHF.

The rearrangement links TRBV7-9 to TRBJ2-7; a possible D gene is TRBD2 (5 bases). Trimming took off 5 bases at V and 3 bases at J, with 17 bases between the two ends. The CDR3 totals 15 residues. CDR1 is SEHNR, CDR2 FQNEAQ, per germline (reference sequence). CDR3 loop: CASSQASGYNYEQYF. DNA of the CDR3: TGTGCCAGCAGCCAGGCATCGGGATATAACTACGAGCAGTACTTC. Supplemented by reference TRBV7-9 and TRBJ2-7, the full variable domain reads DTGVSQNPRHKITKRGQNVTFRCDPISEHNRLYWYRQTLGQGPEFLTYFQNEAQLEKSRLLSDRFSAERPKGSFSTLEIQRTEQGDSAMYLCASSQASGYNYEQYFGPGTRLTVT.

This rearrangement joins TRBV6-5 to TRBJ2-2, with a possible D match to TRBD1 (6 bases). Trimming removed 10 bases at V and 1 base at J, with 16 bases between. Germline CDR1 is MNHEY and CDR2 is SVGAGI. This CDR3 spans 15 amino acids. The CDR3 is CAISKGEWNTGELFF. The CDR3 nucleotides read TGTGCCATCTCTAAGGGGGAATGGAACACCGGGGAGCTGTTTTTT.

The chain joins TRBV9 to TRBJ1-3; TRBD1 aligns across 7 bases. Germline values: CDR1 SGDLS, CDR2 YYNGEE. This CDR3 is built from 16 residues. V gave up 4 bases and J gave up 1 base; unmatched junction bases: 8. The CDR3 spells CASSSGQPASGNTIYF. As DNA, the CDR3 is TGTGCCAGCAGCTCGGGACAGCCTGCTTCTGGAAACACCATATATTTT.

The gene calls are TRBV12-1 and TRBJ2-7; the D segment call TRBD2 is taken from the table without a DNA check. TRBV12-1 is flagged as a pseudogene. CDR3 length: 14 residues. The CDR3 DNA reads TGTGCCAGCAGCTTTGGTCCCTGCGCCTACGAGCAGTACGTC. Its translation is CASSFGPCAYEQYV.

The chain has TRBV19 and TRBJ1-2; 9 nucleotides align to TRBD1. J was trimmed by 8 bases and V by 11 bases; bases with no gene match: 12. From germline, CDR1 is LNHDA and CDR2 SQIVND (reference sequence). The CDR3 runs to 13 residues. CDR3 bases: TGTGCCGCCGGGACAGGGTCGTTAGGGGGCTACACCTTC. Translation gives CAAGTGSLGGYTF.